This T cell receptor (beta chain) was observed in a study of blood T cell repertoires in COVID-19. Study as a whole: Some COVID-19 samples were acute and others convalescent; all came from the United States, Italy and Spain. Sample material is recorded as cDNA or gDNA derived from T cells, B-cell-depleted T cells, or PBMCs.

CDR1 and CDR2 (germline): WSHSY, SAAADI. The V gene lost 2 bases and the J gene lost 6 bases, with 14 bases spanning the gap. CDR3 length: 14 amino acids. Per the original data handling: The assay estimated nucleated cells by amplifying reference gene primers. Some clones are missing from TCRdb's copy, which holds only in-frame ones; the method was immunoSEQ multiplex PCR. V and J calls and clone size come straight from that table; D and trimming were deduced from the DNA. This table has 190,000 or so clones, around 90% appearing once. The chain combines TRBV10-2 with TRBJ2-7, with TRBD2 as a possible D gene (6 bases). This TCR came from a middle-aged man with acute or convalescent COVID-19. What was sequenced was peripheral blood. CDR3 amino acids: CASSENLGGSEQYF. DNA for the CDR3: TGCGCCAGCAGTGAGAACCTCGGGGGATCCGAGCAGTACTTC.